One TCR beta chain is described in this entry. Germline CDR1 is SGHRS and CDR2 is YFSETQ. The CDR3 loop spans 16 amino acids. UMIs with a 6-nucleotide sample barcode were added by template switching. Two nested PCRs, around 16 and 10 cycles, amplified TCRalpha and TCRbeta cDNA. TCRdb reprocessed the 5' RACE reads, with one entry per CDR3 protein and no DNA. Here the sample table reports more than 300,000 distinct CDR3 sequences. The sample belongs to a study of monozygotic twins with inflammatory bowel disease. The receptor was derived from a human donor with ulcerative colitis or Crohn's disease, or a healthy co-twin of an affected twin (not recorded which). V and J are TRBV5-1 and TRBJ1-2; TCRdb gives TRBD1 as the D gene, but with no DNA this cannot be confirmed. Sequenced input: blood. Here the CDR3 reads CASSLGQGQSNYGYTF.